The text below deals with one T cell receptor (beta chain). The entry originates in a study of cytomegalovirus exposure and HLA in healthy donors. Study in general: Most donors, more than 80% of a few hundred genotyped, fell in the Caucasian-associated ancestry cluster.

Primers included in the PCR were 60 Vbeta and 13 Jbeta primers. Generated by immunoSEQ multiplex PCR, the TCRdb table keeps only in-frame clones and is missing some. Here the sample spans 100,000 to 150,000 clones, 77% being singletons. The source material was PBMCs. This TCR was sampled from a woman aged 35 to 49 in good health and CMV-seropositive.

CDR3 sequence (DNA): TGTGCCAGCTCGACACGAGGGCGCGGAGGCTACACCTTC. Translated, it gives CASSTRGRGGYTF. V usage is TRBV11-2 and J usage is TRBJ1-2; D gene unclear. Between the trimmed V and J ends, which lost 8 bases and 8 bases, there was a span of 18 bases. The CDR3 runs 13 residues. CDR1 and CDR2 from the germline V gene are SGHAT and FQNNGV.